The 19 T cell receptor beta chains below were found in one sample sequenced in a study of cytomegalovirus exposure and HLA in healthy donors. TCRdb's table, derived via immunoSEQ multiplex PCR, lists solely in-frame clones and lacks some. The sample includes tens of thousands of clones, 96% of them seen just once. The sequencing sample was made of PBMCs. The receptors shown here come from a man in his late teens or twenties in good health and CMV-seronegative.

The rearrangement joins TRBV9 to TRBJ2-7, with 9 positions matching TRBD1. Per germline, CDR1 SGDLS and CDR2 YYNGEE. The junction had 5 bases not matched to a gene; V was cut back by 3 bases and J by 1 base. The CDR3 has 15 residues. The CDR3 reads CASSAGTGYSYEQYF. The DNA of the CDR3 is TGTGCCAGCAGCGCCGGGACAGGGTATTCCTACGAGCAGTACTTC.

The chain is built from TRBV6-1 and TRBJ2-3; 9 positions agree with TRBD1. The CDR3 is made up of 18 amino acids. Germline lookup yields CDR1 MNHNS and CDR2 SASEGT. Trimming removed 2 bases from V and 2 bases from J; junction bases left unmatched: 11. The DNA of the CDR3 is TGTGCCAGCAGTGAAATTTTAACGGGACAGGGTAACACAGATACGCAGTATTTT. Its translation: CASSEILTGQGNTDTQYF.

This clone has a single count. V and J are TRBV10-2 and TRBJ1-3, with 7 bases matching TRBD1. Germline trimming cut 5 bases from V and 0 bases from J; bases unmatched to any gene: 4. This CDR3 has 15 amino acids. The germline CDR1 and CDR2 sequences are WSHSY and SAAADI. DNA of the CDR3: TGCGCCAGCAGTAGAACAGGGGTCTCTGGAAACACCATATATTTT. Translating it yields CASSRTGVSGNTIYF.

The V and J genes are TRBV29-1 and TRBJ2-2; TRBD2 matches at 8 bases. Germline trimming cut 4 bases from V and 4 bases from J; bases unmatched to any gene: 11. This CDR3 has 16 residues. Germline values: CDR1 SQVTM, CDR2 ANQGSEA. CDR3 region: CSVGGRAGGGTGELFF. CDR3 DNA: TGCAGCGTTGGAGGAAGGGCGGGGGGCGGCACCGGGGAGCTGTTTTTT.

The rearrangement joins TRBV7-8 to TRBJ2-3; TRBD2 aligns across 9 bases. The J segment lost 3 bases and the V segment lost 1 base, leaving 5 bases of the junction unmatched. Germline values: CDR1 SGHVS, CDR2 FQNEAQ. CDR3 length: 16 residues. CDR3 nucleotide sequence: TGTGCCAGCAGCTTAGGCGGGAGGGCCCCTACAGATACGCAGTATTTT. Its protein is CASSLGGRAPTDTQYF.

This clone was observed once. The chain joins TRBV7-8 to TRBJ1-4; weak D call: TRBD1 (6 bases). Trimming left V 5 bases short and J 3 bases short, with 16 bases between. Per germline, CDR1 SGHVS and CDR2 FQNEAQ. This CDR3 comprises 16 residues. In nucleotides, the CDR3 is TGTGCCAGCAGCAAATACGCGGGGGCGGCTAATGAAAAACTGTTTTTT. This sequence encodes CASSKYAGAANEKLFF.

The gene calls are TRBV4-1 and TRBJ1-5; perhaps TRBD1 as D (5 bases). The V gene's germline CDR1 is MGHRA and CDR2 YSYEKL. Trimming took 1 base from V and 2 from J, leaving 12 bases between them. The CDR3 contains 16 residues. CDR3 sequence reads: CASSQGGVLGNQPQHF. In nucleotides, the CDR3 is TGCGCCAGCAGCCAAGGGGGGGTTCTTGGCAATCAGCCCCAGCATTTT.

CDR3 loop: CASSPRQGNTEAFF. Written as DNA, the CDR3 is TGTGCCAGCAGCCCTCGACAGGGGAACACTGAAGCTTTCTTT. This sequence joins TRBV9 and TRBJ1-1; 7 nucleotides agree with TRBD1. V lost 4 bases to trimming and J lost 1 base; unmatched junction nucleotides: 4. CDR1 is SGDLS, CDR2 YYNGEE, per germline. This CDR3 has 14 residues.

This rearrangement joins TRBV12-5 to TRBJ1-2; TRBD1 matches 7 bases. V gave up 5 bases and J gave up 5 bases; unmatched junction bases: 8. The CDR3 length is 14 residues. Germline CDR1 LGHNT, CDR2 FRNRAP. This CDR3 is CASGTRDSPYGYTF. The CDR3 nucleotides read TGTGCTAGTGGTACCCGGGACAGCCCTTATGGCTACACCTTC.

The chain combines TRBV6-1 with TRBJ2-1; 7 nucleotides agree with TRBD2. CDR1 and CDR2 from the germline V gene are MNHNS and SASEGT. The CDR3 spans 14 residues. J lost 5 bases, V lost 8 bases, and 9 bases had no gene match. The CDR3 sequence is CASFVSAGNNEQFF. The CDR3 DNA is TGTGCCAGCTTCGTATCAGCGGGGAACAATGAGCAGTTCTTC.

The gene calls are TRBV11-2 and TRBJ2-2; 7 bases match TRBD2. J lost 4 bases, V lost 6 bases, and 5 bases had no gene match. The CDR3 runs 14 residues. In germline, CDR1 is SGHAT, CDR2 FQNNGV. CDR3 sequence (DNA): TGTGCCAGCAGACGGGAGGCGGGCACCGGGGAGCTGTTTTTT. Its translation: CASRREAGTGELFF.

The chain is built from TRBV29-1 and TRBJ1-1; a weak D match, TRBD1 (5 bases). The V end lost 2 bases, the J end lost 1 base, and 8 bases lay between the germline ends. The CDR3 contains 13 residues. The germline V gene encodes CDR1 SQVTM and CDR2 ANQGSEA. The CDR3 nucleotides are TGCAGCGTTGAACAGGGTCAGAACACTGAAGCTTTCTTT. Protein product: CSVEQGQNTEAFF.

The chain has TRBV6-5 and TRBJ2-1; perhaps TRBD1 as D (6 bases). Germline V gives CDR1 MNHEY, CDR2 SVGAGI. Trimming cost V 5 bases and J 8 bases, with 19 bases left between them. The CDR3 covers 15 residues. As DNA, the CDR3 is TGTGCCAGCAGTCCAGAGCTACAGGGTGGCTATGAGCAGTTCTTC. It yields the protein CASSPELQGGYEQFF.

V usage is TRBV18 and J usage is TRBJ1-2, with a possible D match to TRBD1 (5 bases). The V end lost 3 bases, the J end lost 5 bases, and 16 bases lay between the germline ends. The germline V gene has CDR1 KGHSH and CDR2 LQKENI. The CDR3 totals 15 residues. CDR3 in DNA: TGTGCCAGCTCACCGCAAGAGGACAACGGGTATGGCTACACCTTC. Translation gives CASSPQEDNGYGYTF.

This chain connects TRBV27 to TRBJ1-2, with D possibly being TRBD1 (5 bases). The CDR3 is 15 amino acids. Germline V lookup: CDR1 MNHEY, CDR2 SMNVEV (reference sequence). The V end was cut by 5 bases, the J end by 4 bases, with 17 bases between. The CDR3 DNA reads TGTGCCAGCAGTCTCGGGTCAGGGCCTGGCTATGGCTACACCTTC. Translating gives CASSLGSGPGYGYTF.

The V gene is TRBV7-3, the J gene TRBJ2-7; the match to TRBD2 covers 9 bases. Germline lookup yields CDR1 SGHTA and CDR2 FQGTGA. Trimming removed 10 bases from V and 1 base from J; junction bases left unmatched: 14. The CDR3 loop spans 16 amino acids. The CDR3 sequence: CATGLAGDIWSYEQYF. In DNA form, the CDR3 reads TGTGCCACCGGTTTAGCGGGAGACATTTGGTCCTACGAGCAGTACTTC. The full variable domain, in which reference TRBV7-3 and TRBJ2-7 provide the parts outside the CDR3, is GAGVSQTPSNKVTEKGKYVELRCDPISGHTALYWYRQSLGQGPEFLIYFQGTGAADDSGLPNDRFFAVRPEGSVSTLKIQRTERGDSAVYLCATGLAGDIWSYEQYFGPGTRLTVT.

This clone was counted once. This chain uses TRBV15 with TRBJ2-6; 7 positions match TRBD1. This CDR3 comprises 16 residues. The junction had 6 bases not matched to a gene; V was cut back by 5 bases and J by 2 bases. Germline V gene lookup returns CDR1 LNHNV and CDR2 YYDKDF (reference sequence). CDR3 amino acids: CATSVDRAPGANVLTF. The CDR3, as DNA: TGTGCCACCAGCGTAGACAGGGCACCTGGGGCCAACGTCCTGACTTTC.

V gene TRBV4-1 combines with J gene TRBJ2-7; 13 bases fit TRBD2. Germline V CDR1 and CDR2: MGHRA, YSYEKL. CDR3 size: 20 residues. With V trimmed by 3 bases and J by 3 bases, 17 bases remained unmatched. CDR3 sequence: CASSQFQAGTSGKGFYEQYV. The CDR3 bases are TGCGCCAGCAGCCAGTTCCAGGCGGGGACTAGCGGGAAGGGCTTCTACGAGCAGTACGTC.

The chain employs TRBV2 and TRBJ2-6; TRBD2 matches 7 bases. J gave up 7 bases and V 5 bases, and 5 bases lay outside the gene matches. Looked up from germline, CDR1 is SNHLY and CDR2 is FYNNEI. The CDR3 has 14 residues. CDR3 sequence: CASSFGRGANVLTF. The CDR3 bases are TGTGCCAGCAGTTTTGGGAGGGGTGCCAACGTCCTGACTTTC.